The 18 T cell receptor beta chains below all came from one sample that was sequenced in a study of blood T cells in healthy people across ages. A second PCR of 7 to 11 cycles used a sample-barcoded 5' primer and a J-beta primer mix. TCRdb processed the 5' RACE reads anew with MiXCR; each CDR3 protein has one entry. Of 800,000 or so distinct CDR3 sequences in the sample, 46% were seen once. Sequenced input: blood. Receptors originate from a man older than 75 in good health.

The chain couples TRBV7-9 to TRBJ2-1; 9 bases fit TRBD2. V shed 5 bases, J shed 3 bases, and the junction held 8 bases outside the gene matches. The CDR3 is made up of 16 amino acids. Germline V gene lookup returns CDR1 SEHNR and CDR2 FQNEAQ (reference sequence). CDR3 sequence: CASSGNSGGDYNEQFF. The DNA of the CDR3 is TGTGCCAGCAGCGGCAATAGCGGGGGAGACTACAATGAGCAGTTCTTC.

This clonotype was counted between two and nine times. V gene TRBV7-2 combines with J gene TRBJ2-5, with 8 bases identical to TRBD1. The junction had 12 bases not matched to a gene; V was cut back by 1 base and J by 5 bases. Germline V gives CDR1 SGHTA, CDR2 FQGNSA. The CDR3 length is 17 residues. The CDR3: CASSLEGQGLGIETQYF. Here the CDR3 DNA reads TGTGCCAGCAGCTTAGAAGGACAGGGTTTGGGAATTGAGACCCAGTACTTC. The full variable domain, in which reference TRBV7-2 and TRBJ2-5 provide the parts outside the CDR3, is GAGVSQSPSNKVTEKGKDVELRCDPISGHTALYWYRQSLGQGLEFLIYFQGNSAPDKSGLPSDRFSAERTGGSVSTLTIQRTQQEDSAVYLCASSLEGQGLGIETQYFGPGTRLLVL.

The J gene is TRBJ2-3, the V gene TRBV27; a possible D gene is TRBD2 (7 bases). The V gene's germline CDR1 is MNHEY and CDR2 SMNVEV (reference sequence). Trimming removed 1 base at V and 2 bases at J, with 16 bases between. CDR3 length equals 17 residues. CDR3 in DNA: TGTGCCAGCAGTTTATTATGGGGGGGGCCGCCCACAGATACGCAGTATTTT. This sequence encodes CASSLLWGGPPTDTQYF.

The rearrangement uses TRBV7-2 and TRBJ2-7; TRBD1 agrees at 8 bases. The J segment lost 2 bases and the V segment lost 4 bases, leaving 7 bases of the junction unmatched. Germline V lookup: CDR1 SGHTA, CDR2 FQGNSA. The CDR3 sequence is 15 residues long. The chain's CDR3 is CASSYAGTGAYEQYF. Here the CDR3 DNA reads TGTGCCAGCAGCTATGCCGGGACAGGAGCCTACGAGCAGTACTTC.

The rearrangement links TRBV27 to TRBJ1-2, with D possibly matching TRBD1 (6 bases). CDR1 and CDR2 from the germline V gene are MNHEY and SMNVEV (reference sequence). The V gene lost 6 bases and the J gene lost 1 base, with 12 bases spanning the gap. This CDR3 is 14 amino acids long. CDR3 amino acids: CASSRDTNNYGYTF. The CDR3 nucleotides read TGTGCCAGCAGCCGGGACACCAATAACTATGGCTACACCTTC.

V and J are TRBV14 and TRBJ2-5, with TRBD2 matching 8 bases. This CDR3 comprises 17 residues. CDR1 is SGHDN and CDR2 is FVKESK in the germline V gene. Unmatched junction bases numbered 10, after V lost 0 bases and J lost 4 bases. The CDR3 DNA reads as TGTGCCAGCAGCCAAGAACGGCTAGCCCGGGGGGGAGAGACCCAGTACTTC. It codes for CASSQERLARGGETQYF.

V gene TRBV7-2 combines with J gene TRBJ2-3; the D gene could be TRBD1 or TRBD2 (5 bases each). CDR3 length: 12 residues. Trimming shortened V by 6 bases and J by 6 bases, and 10 bases separated the two germline ends. Germline V gives CDR1 SGHTA, CDR2 FQGNSA. CDR3 in DNA: TGTGCCAGCAGGGGGGTCCGGGATACGCAGTATTTT. Amino acids: CASRGVRDTQYF.

The gene calls are TRBV29-1 and TRBJ2-7, with D possibly being TRBD1 (6 bases). The germline CDR1 and CDR2 sequences are SQVTM and ANQGSEA. The CDR3 sequence is 15 residues long. The germline V and J ends were trimmed by 0 bases and 7 bases, with 19 bases remaining between them. In DNA form, the CDR3 reads TGCAGCGTTGAAGATCCCAGGGGATCTCAGAGAGAGCAGTACTTC. Protein sequence: CSVEDPRGSQREQYF.

This chain uses TRBV11-2 with TRBJ2-4; 7 bases line up with TRBD1. TRBJ2-7 explains the end of the DNA better; the J call may be wrong. Germline V gives CDR1 SGHAT, CDR2 FQNNGV. CDR3 size: 16 residues. The CDR3, as DNA: TGTGCCAGCAGCTTAGATGTGAGACAGGGTGGGTACGAGCAGTACTTC. Translated, it gives CASSLDVRQGGYEQYF.

The V and J genes are TRBV20-1 and TRBJ1-5; the D gene is possibly TRBD1 (6 bases). The V gene lost 2 bases and the J gene lost 4 bases, with 9 bases spanning the gap. This CDR3 comprises 13 residues. CDR1 is DFQATT and CDR2 is SNEGSKA in the germline V gene (reference sequence). In nucleotides, the CDR3 is TGCAGTGCTAGAAGGACAGAAAATCAGCCCCAGCATTTT. Its translation: CSARRTENQPQHF.

This sequence joins TRBV20-1 and TRBJ2-1, with a weak D call TRBD2 (5 bases). Trimming took off 6 bases at V and 10 bases at J, with 13 bases between the two ends. CDR3 length equals 11 residues. Looked up from germline, CDR1 is DFQATT and CDR2 is SNEGSKA (reference sequence). CDR3 sequence reads: CSATKSGEQFF. In nucleotides, the CDR3 is TGCAGTGCGACAAAGAGCGGCGAGCAGTTCTTC.

This clonotype was counted many times. The V and J genes are TRBV7-8 and TRBJ2-1; 14 bases match TRBD2. After removal of 1 base from V and 7 bases from J, the junction contained 9 bases not matched to a gene. The CDR3 is made up of 18 amino acids. CDR1 and CDR2 (germline): SGHVS, FQNEAQ. CDR3 sequence (DNA): TGTGCCAGCAGCTTAGTTGGGGGACTAGCGGGAGTGTTTAATGAGCAGTTCTTC. It specifies CASSLVGGLAGVFNEQFF.

This clonotype was seen only a few times. This rearrangement joins TRBV2 to TRBJ2-3, with 9 bases matching TRBD2. Trimming took 6 bases from V and 5 from J; bases not matched to a gene: 6. The germline gives CDR1 SNHLY, CDR2 FYNNEI. CDR3 size: 14 residues. In nucleotides, the CDR3 is TGTGCCAGCAGAGTAGCGGGAGTTGGAGATACGCAGTATTTT. This translates into CASRVAGVGDTQYF.

The chain combines TRBV3-1 with TRBJ2-2; D is unresolved. CDR1 and CDR2 (germline): LGHDT, YNNKEL (reference sequence). The CDR3 spans 14 residues. Trimming left V 1 base short and J 4 bases short, with 7 bases between. The CDR3 DNA follows: TGTGCCAGCAGCCAAGTAAAGACCACCGGGGAGCTGTTTTTT. This encodes CASSQVKTTGELFF. The full variable domain, in which reference TRBV3-1 and TRBJ2-2 provide the parts outside the CDR3, is DTAVSQTPKYLVTQMGNDKSIKCEQNLGHDTMYWYKQDSKKFLKIMFSYNNKELIINETVPNRFSPKSPDKAHLNLHINSLELGDSAVYFCASSQVKTTGELFFGEGSRLTVL.

The chain is built from TRBV29-1 and TRBJ1-4; D not resolved. Deletions cut 7 bases from V and 4 bases from J, with 7 bases between. This CDR3 is built from 11 residues. Germline CDR1 and CDR2: SQVTM and ANQGSEA. CDR3 DNA sequence: TGCAGCGGCTCAGTTAATGAAAAACTGTTTTTT. This encodes CSGSVNEKLFF.

The chain recombines TRBV5-1 with TRBJ2-1; 7 bases are shared with TRBD1. The CDR3 loop spans 13 amino acids. The V gene end was trimmed by 1 base and the J gene end by 9 bases; junction bases not matched to a gene: 4. Germline CDR1 is SGHRS and CDR2 is YFSETQ. CDR3 bases: TGCGCCAGCAGCTTGTTACAGGGGCTTGAGCAGTTCTTC. It specifies CASSLLQGLEQFF.

The genes are TRBV10-3 and TRBJ2-1; D is ambiguous. Germline V gene sequence: CDR1 ENHRY, CDR2 SYGVKD. The CDR3 is made up of 14 amino acids. V was cut by 0 bases and J by 4 bases, with 7 bases left in between. Here the CDR3 reads CAISESPQYNEQFF. The CDR3, as DNA: TGTGCCATCAGTGAGTCCCCTCAATACAATGAGCAGTTCTTC.

The genes are TRBV20-1 and TRBJ2-5; 7 bases line up with TRBD2. This CDR3 spans 15 amino acids. V gave up 6 bases and J gave up 4 bases; unmatched junction bases: 14. The germline V gene has CDR1 DFQATT and CDR2 SNEGSKA (reference sequence). The CDR3 nucleotides read TGCAGTGCCCCCGCTGGGGGAGGGTTGTCAGAGACCCAGTACTTC. The encoded protein is CSAPAGGGLSETQYF.